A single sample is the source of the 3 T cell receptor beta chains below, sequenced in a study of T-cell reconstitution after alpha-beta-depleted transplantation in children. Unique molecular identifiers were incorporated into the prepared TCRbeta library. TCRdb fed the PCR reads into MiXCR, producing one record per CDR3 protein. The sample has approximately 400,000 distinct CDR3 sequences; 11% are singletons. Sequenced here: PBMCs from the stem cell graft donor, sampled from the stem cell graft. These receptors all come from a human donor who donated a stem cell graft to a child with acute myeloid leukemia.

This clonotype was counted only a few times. The chain's CDR3 is CASSQPGPQATNEKLFF. CDR3 DNA: TGTGCCAGCAGCCAGCCCGGGCCACAGGCAACTAATGAAAAACTGTTTTTT. The chain combines TRBV4-2 with TRBJ1-4, with a weak D call TRBD1 (5 bases). Germline lookup yields CDR1 LGHNA and CDR2 YNFKEQ. This CDR3 is 17 amino acids long. Trimming took off 3 bases at V and 0 bases at J, with 14 bases between the two ends.

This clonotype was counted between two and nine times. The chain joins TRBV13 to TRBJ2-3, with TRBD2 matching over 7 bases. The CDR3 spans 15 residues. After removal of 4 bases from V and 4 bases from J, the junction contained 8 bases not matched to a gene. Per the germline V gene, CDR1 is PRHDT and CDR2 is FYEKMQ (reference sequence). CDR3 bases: TGTGCCAGCAGCTATACTAGCGAAGGGGCAGATACGCAGTATTTT. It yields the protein CASSYTSEGADTQYF.

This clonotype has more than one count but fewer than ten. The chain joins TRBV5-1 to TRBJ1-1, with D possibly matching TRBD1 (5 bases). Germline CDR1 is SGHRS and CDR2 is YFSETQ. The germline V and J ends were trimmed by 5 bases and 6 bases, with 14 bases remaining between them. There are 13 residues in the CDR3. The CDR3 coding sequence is TGCGCCAGCAGTCCAACGGGGCGCGCTGAAGCTTTCTTT. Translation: CASSPTGRAEAFF.